The rows below give T cell receptor beta chains drawn from one sample of a study of response to subunit inactivated influenza vaccine. Each CDR3 protein is one row after TCRdb ran MiXCR on the RT-PCR reads. The sample comprises 500,000 to 550,000 distinct CDR3 sequences, under 9% of which are singletons, and 13% rests with the top ten. The material sequenced was PBMCs from blood, taken roughly 24 months after vaccination. Receptors were obtained from a man aged 50 to 69 who received an inactivated influenza vaccine. Both conserved end residues are part of each CDR3. Fields, in order: J gene, V gene, clone size, D gene, CDR3 DNA, CDR3 protein. D genes are given only for firm matches. Clone size is stated in some rows and not others, as once, few, many or a class when expanded.

TRBJ2-1 | TRBV6-5 | - | TRBD1 | TGTGCCAGCAGCTTACAGGGGGCGTCCTACAATGAGCAGTTCTTC | CASSLQGASYNEQFF
TRBJ2-6 | TRBV28 | many | - | TGTGCCAGCGTATCTGGGGCCAACGTCCTGACTTTC | CASVSGANVLTF
TRBJ1-1 | TRBV14 | many | TRBD1 | TGTGCCAGCAGCCAAGATCAAAGGGACAGGGGTGAAGCTTTCTTT | CASSQDQRDRGEAFF
TRBJ1-2 | TRBV20-1 | few | - | TGCAGTGCTGCAGGGGATTGGTATGGCTACACCTTC | CSAAGDWYGYTF
TRBJ2-3 | TRBV5-1 | - | - | TGCGCCAGCAGCTCGGGGGATTGGACAGATACGCAGTATTTT | CASSSGDWTDTQYF
TRBJ2-3 | TRBV7-9 | many | TRBD2 | TGTGCCAGCAGCCCTAGCGGGGGCGGCACAGATACGCAGTATTTT | CASSPSGGGTDTQYF
TRBJ2-3 | TRBV7-6 | - | - | TGTGCCAGCAGCTCGGGACCGAAGACGTTGGTTACGCAGTATTTT | CASSSGPKTLVTQYF
TRBJ1-1 | TRBV12-3/TRBV12-4 | - | - | TGTGCCGGCAGTTCTCACAGGGTTGAAGCTTTCTTT | CAGSSHRVEAFF
TRBJ1-1 | TRBV3-1 | - | - | TGTGCCAGCAGCCAAGCTCACACTGAAGCTTTCTTT | CASSQAHTEAFF
TRBJ1-1 | TRBV6-2/TRBV6-3 | few | - | TGTGCCAGCAGTTACGCCGGGCTTAGGGGCACTGAAGCTTTCTTT | CASSYAGLRGTEAFF
TRBJ2-1 | TRBV5-1 | many | - | TGCGCCAGCAGCTTGGCGGGCAATCACTACAATGAGCAGTTCTTC | CASSLAGNHYNEQFF
TRBJ2-1 | TRBV5-1 | many | - | TGCGCCAGCAGCTTGGCGGTCAGGGGAAGGTACAATGAGCAGTTCTTC | CASSLAVRGRYNEQFF
TRBJ2-2 | TRBV14 | many | TRBD2 | TGTGCCAGCAGGCCCTTTAGGCAGCGGGAGTACACCGGGGAGCTGTTTTTT | CASRPFRQREYTGELFF
TRBJ2-1 | TRBV18 | - | TRBD2 | TGTGCCAGCCGGCCAACTAGCGGGAGGGCCGAGCAGTTCTTC | CASRPTSGRAEQFF
TRBJ1-2 | TRBV12-3/TRBV12-4 | few | - | TGTGCCAGCAGTATGGGGGGCTATGGCTACACCTTC | CASSMGGYGYTF
TRBJ1-1 | TRBV5-1 | - | - | TGCGCCAGCAGCTTGGAGGCGTGGGGGATGAACACTGAAGCTTTCTTT | CASSLEAWGMNTEAFF
TRBJ2-1 | TRBV4-2 | - | TRBD1 | TGTGCCAGCAGCCAGGATACAGGGGGCTCCTACAATGAGCAGTTCTTC | CASSQDTGGSYNEQFF
TRBJ2-2 | TRBV9 | many | - | TGTGCCAGCAGCGTCGAGGATCCCGGGGAGCTGTTTTTT | CASSVEDPGELFF